This T cell receptor beta chain was captured by sequencing in a study of OX40 agonist ivuxolimab in advanced cancers. Study background: Six ivuxolimab dose levels, 0.01 to 10 mg/kg, were given intravenously every 2 weeks. Study outcomes and limitations: The average count of expanded clones was higher among CD8+ T cells than among CD4+. People who partly responded at 0.1-3.0 mg/kg had some of the least clonal expansion seen.

On this clone itself: Its antigen is unidentified.

V dropped 8 bases and J dropped 4 bases, with 7 bases sitting between them. The V gene's germline CDR1 is SGHAT and CDR2 FQDESV (reference sequence). The CDR3 extends over 11 amino acids. The assay was immunoSEQ multiplex PCR, and TCRdb's table has in-frame clones only and misses some. Of some 74,000 clones listed, around 93% were seen once; the top ten hold 0.8% to 1.2%. Here the sequenced sample was CD4+ or CD8+ T cells sorted from blood, taken in a trial of the OX40 agonist ivuxolimab. The rearrangement links TRBV11-1 to TRBJ2-3; D gene ambiguous. The receptor's source is an adult with an advanced solid tumor such as melanoma, head and neck, liver or kidney cancer. The CDR3 spells CASARSDTQYF. As DNA, the CDR3 is TGTGCCAGCGCGCGGTCAGATACGCAGTATTTT. Combining the CDR3 with reference TRBV11-1 and TRBJ2-3 gives the whole variable domain EAEVAQSPRYKITEKSQAVAFWCDPISGHATLYWYRQILGQGPELLVQFQDESVVDDSQLPKDRFSAERLKGVDSTLKIQPAELGDSAMYLCASARSDTQYFGPGTRLTVL.